The T cell receptor (beta chain) under discussion was sequenced for a study of shared clonotypes between healthy human individuals. Whole-study findings and limits: Sampling involved blood alone; tissue repertoires likely differ. Sharing across four donors was seen in about 5% of naive CD4 clonotypes. Despite large depth, sorted-subset datasets appeared incompletely sequenced.

Positively selected for CCR7, the CD45RO-negative cells used as naive CD8 cells excluded terminally differentiated effector memory CD45RA+ cells. The CDR3 sequence is 13 residues long. The germline V gene has CDR1 MNHEY and CDR2 SVGAGI. Trimming shortened V by 7 bases and J by 3 bases, and 12 bases separated the two germline ends. The authors distributed each subset's genomic DNA evenly over several immunoSEQ plates. The assay was immunoSEQ multiplex PCR, and TCRdb's table has in-frame clones only and misses some. The repertoire has roughly 2,000,000 clones, around 96% of them found once; the top ten carry 0.9% to 1.5%. To note about this clone: Its target is not known.

Input material: naive CD8+ T cells sorted from blood. The chain employs TRBV6-5 and TRBJ1-1; D perhaps matches TRBD1 (5 bases). This TCR was sampled from a man younger than 30 in good health. CDR3 DNA: TGTGCCAGCAACCCCGGAGGGGACACTGAAGCTTTCTTT. The encoded protein is CASNPGGDTEAFF.